This note documents a single TCR beta chain sequence. V shed 2 bases and J 6 bases; nucleotides not matched to a gene: 4. Germline CDR1 and CDR2: WNHNN and SYGVQD (reference sequence). The CDR3 is made up of 14 amino acids. This record belongs to a study of blood T cell repertoires in COVID-19. Study context: Acute and convalescent COVID-19 specimens originated in the United States, Italy and Spain.

Before being deemed recovered, Cohort 3 donors had two negative PCRs, clearance, or symptom resolution. Methods used by the authors: Nucleated cell number was recorded as an estimate derived from reference gene primer amplification. Profiling relied on immunoSEQ multiplex PCR, and the TCRdb table lists in-frame clones only, not all of them. V and J calls and clone size follow that table, whereas D and trimming were derived from the DNA. Among a few hundred thousand clones listed, around nine tenths were seen once. This chain links TRBV10-1 with TRBJ2-7; TRBD1 aligns across 10 bases. This clonotype originated in a woman aged 25 to 45 who had recovered from COVID-19. Material: PBMCs or T cells enriched from blood (not recorded which). The DNA of the CDR3 is TGCGCCAGCAGTGAGGGGACAGGGGTCTCCGAGCAGTACTTC. This encodes CASSEGTGVSEQYF.